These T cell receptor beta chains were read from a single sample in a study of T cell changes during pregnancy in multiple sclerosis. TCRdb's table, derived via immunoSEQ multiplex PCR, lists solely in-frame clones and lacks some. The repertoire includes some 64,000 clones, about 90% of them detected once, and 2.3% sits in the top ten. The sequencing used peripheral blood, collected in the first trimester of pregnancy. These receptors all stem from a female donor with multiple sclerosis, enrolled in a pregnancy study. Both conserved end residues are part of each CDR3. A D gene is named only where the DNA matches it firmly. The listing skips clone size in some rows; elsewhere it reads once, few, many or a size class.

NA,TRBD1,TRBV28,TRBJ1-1,CASSPPPFGRGRKAFF,TGTGCCAGCAGTCCACCCCCGTTCGGCAGGGGGCGCAAAGCTTTCTTT
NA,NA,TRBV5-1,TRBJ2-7,CASSPGTLSSYEQYF,TGCGCCAGCAGCCCCGGGACTCTGAGCTCCTACGAGCAGTACTTC
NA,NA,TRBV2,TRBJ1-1,CASIRDWNTEAFF,TGTGCCAGCATCAGGGATTGGAACACTGAAGCTTTCTTT
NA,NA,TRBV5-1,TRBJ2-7,CASSSLVGGEQYF,TGCGCCAGCAGCTCCCTAGTTGGTGGCGAGCAGTACTTC
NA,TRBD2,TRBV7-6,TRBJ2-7,CASSLELAGGIYEQYF,TGTGCCAGCAGCTTAGAACTAGCGGGAGGGATTTACGAGCAGTACTTC
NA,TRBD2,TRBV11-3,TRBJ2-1,CASSLEASGSNEQFF,TGTGCCAGCAGCTTAGAGGCTAGCGGGAGTAATGAGCAGTTCTTC
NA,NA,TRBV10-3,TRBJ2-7,CAISESILDRGNAEQYF,TGTGCCATCAGTGAGTCAATTTTAGATAGAGGGAATGCCGAGCAGTACTTC
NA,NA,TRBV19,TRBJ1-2,CASSIGQLLYGYTF,TGTGCCAGTAGTATCGGACAGCTTCTCTATGGCTACACCTTC
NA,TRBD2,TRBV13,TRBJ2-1,CASSLVPSGRGHNEQFF,TGTGCCAGCAGCTTAGTGCCCAGCGGGAGGGGTCACAATGAGCAGTTCTTC
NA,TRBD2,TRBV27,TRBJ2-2,CASSSPRSGRGRELFF,TGTGCCAGCAGTTCCCCCCGAAGCGGGAGGGGACGGGAGCTGTTTTTT
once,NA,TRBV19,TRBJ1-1,CASRGGGGTEAFF,TGTGCCAGTAGGGGCGGCGGGGGAACTGAAGCTTTCTTT
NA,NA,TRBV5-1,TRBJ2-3,CASSSGDGLRSTDTQYF,TGCGCCAGCAGCTCAGGGGACGGTCTACGGAGCACAGATACGCAGTATTTT
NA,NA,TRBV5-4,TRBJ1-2,CASSLVRGGYGYTF,TGTGCCAGCAGCTTGGTGCGGGGGGGCTATGGCTACACCTTC
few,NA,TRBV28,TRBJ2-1,CASSFGAGALYNEQFF,TGTGCCAGCAGTTTTGGGGCTGGGGCTCTCTACAATGAGCAGTTCTTC
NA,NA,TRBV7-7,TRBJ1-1,CASSLRVDTEAFF,TGTGCTAGCAGCTTGCGGGTTGACACTGAAGCTTTCTTT
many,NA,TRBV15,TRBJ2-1,CATSRGMGGNEQFF,TGTGCCACCAGCAGAGGTATGGGGGGCAATGAGCAGTTCTTC
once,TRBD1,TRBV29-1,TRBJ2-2,CSAWDSNTGELFF,TGCAGCGCCTGGGACAGTAACACCGGGGAGCTGTTTTTT
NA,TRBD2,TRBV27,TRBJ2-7,CASSSAGGTYEQYF,TGTGCCAGCAGTTCAGCGGGAGGGACCTACGAGCAGTACTTC
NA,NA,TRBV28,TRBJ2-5,CAGKLTTETQYF,TGTGCCGGAAAGTTGACAACAGAGACCCAGTACTTC
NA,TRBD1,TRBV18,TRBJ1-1,CASSPLIPDRGNTEAFF,TGTGCCAGCTCACCACTTATTCCGGACAGGGGGAACACTGAAGCTTTCTTT
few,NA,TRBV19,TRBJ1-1,CASSMTANTEAFF,TGTGCCAGTAGTATGACAGCGAACACTGAAGCTTTCTTT
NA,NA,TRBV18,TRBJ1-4,CASSPPGSVGEKLFF,TGTGCCAGCTCACCACCGGGCAGTGTGGGTGAAAAACTGTTTTTT
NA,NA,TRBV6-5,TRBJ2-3,CASSSTGSTDTQYF,TGTGCCAGCAGTTCTACAGGGAGCACAGATACGCAGTATTTT
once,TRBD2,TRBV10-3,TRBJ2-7,CAISSPGATSGGSEQYF,TGTGCCATCAGTTCCCCCGGCGCGACTAGCGGGGGAAGCGAGCAGTACTTC
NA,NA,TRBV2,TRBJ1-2,CASSLVLDANYGYTF,TGTGCCAGCAGTCTAGTTCTTGACGCTAACTATGGCTACACCTTC
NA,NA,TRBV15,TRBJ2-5,CATSRPQETQYF,TGTGCCACCAGCAGACCTCAAGAGACCCAGTACTTC
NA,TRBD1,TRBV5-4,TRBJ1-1,CASSLDGTATEAFF,TGTGCCAGCAGCTTGGATGGGACAGCCACTGAAGCTTTCTTT
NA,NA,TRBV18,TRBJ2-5,CASSRDKGQETQYF,TGTGCCAGCTCACGAGACAAGGGGCAAGAGACCCAGTACTTC
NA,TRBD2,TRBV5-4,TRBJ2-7,CASSWGTSGDYEQYF,TGTGCCAGCAGCTGGGGGACTAGCGGAGATTACGAGCAGTACTTC
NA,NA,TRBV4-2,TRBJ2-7,CASSQGHPSYEQYF,TGTGCCAGCAGCCAAGGACATCCTTCCTACGAGCAGTACTTC
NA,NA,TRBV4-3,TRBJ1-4,CASSQGVGGSEKLFF,TGCGCCAGCAGCCAAGGGGTGGGGGGGAGTGAAAAACTGTTTTTT
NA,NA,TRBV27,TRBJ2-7,CASSLRRSGIVYEQYF,TGTGCCAGCAGTTTAAGGCGGTCAGGGATAGTCTACGAGCAGTACTTC
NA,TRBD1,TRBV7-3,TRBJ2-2,CASSSTGTKTGELFF,TGTGCCAGCAGCTCGACAGGGACCAAAACCGGGGAGCTGTTTTTT
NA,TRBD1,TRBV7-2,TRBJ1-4,CASSLFGTGAEKLFF,TGTGCCAGCAGCCTCTTCGGGACAGGGGCCGAAAAACTGTTTTTT
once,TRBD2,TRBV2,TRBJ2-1,CASRPGLAGYNEQFF,TGTGCCAGCAGACCGGGACTAGCGGGGTACAATGAGCAGTTCTTC
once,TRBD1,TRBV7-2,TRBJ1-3,CASTRQGTLSGNTIYF,TGTGCCAGCACCAGACAGGGAACGCTCTCTGGAAACACCATATATTTT
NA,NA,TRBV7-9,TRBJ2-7,CASSFGDYEQYF,TGTGCCAGCAGCTTTGGAGACTACGAGCAGTACTTC
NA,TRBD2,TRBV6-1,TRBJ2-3,CASSEALGGGFSGDTQYF,TGTGCCAGCAGTGAAGCGCTGGGGGGAGGGTTTAGCGGGGATACGCAGTATTTT
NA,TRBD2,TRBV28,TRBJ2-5,CASSLSPGLAGGQETQYF,TGTGCCAGCAGTTTATCTCCGGGACTAGCGGGAGGCCAAGAGACCCAGTACTTC
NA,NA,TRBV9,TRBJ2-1,CASSVKDTAYNEQFF,TGTGCCAGCAGCGTAAAGGACACGGCCTACAATGAGCAGTTCTTC
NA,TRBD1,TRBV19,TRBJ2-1,CATGDLGNEQFF,TGTGCGACAGGGGACCTTGGGAATGAGCAGTTCTTC
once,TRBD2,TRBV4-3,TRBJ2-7,CASSQDLRLANYEQYF,TGCGCCAGCAGCCAAGATCTAAGACTAGCGAACTACGAGCAGTACTTC
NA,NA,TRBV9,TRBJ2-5,CASSVRGFGETQYF,TGTGCCAGCAGCGTTCGCGGGTTCGGGGAGACCCAGTACTTC
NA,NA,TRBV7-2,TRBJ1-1,CASSTLTAGAFF,TGTGCCAGCAGCACCCTGACAGCGGGGGCTTTCTTT
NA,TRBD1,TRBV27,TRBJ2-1,CASSDRGLWNEQFF,TGTGCCAGCAGCGACAGGGGGCTTTGGAATGAGCAGTTCTTC
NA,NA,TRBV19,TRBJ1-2,CASSINRFYGYTF,TGTGCCAGTAGTATAAACAGGTTTTATGGCTACACCTTC
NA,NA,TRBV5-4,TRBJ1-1,CASSVDGAEAFF,TGTGCCAGCAGCGTGGACGGTGCTGAAGCTTTCTTT
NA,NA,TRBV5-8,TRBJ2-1,CASSRSGGKGYEQFF,TGTGCCAGCAGCCGTTCGGGCGGGAAGGGGTATGAGCAGTTCTTC
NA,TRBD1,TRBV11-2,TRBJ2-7,CASSLLGQGAYEQYF,TGTGCCAGCAGCCTACTGGGACAGGGGGCCTACGAGCAGTACTTC
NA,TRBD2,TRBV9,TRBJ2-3,CASSVAGRAGGPSDTQYF,TGTGCCAGCAGCGTAGCGGGAAGAGCGGGAGGGCCCTCAGATACGCAGTATTTT
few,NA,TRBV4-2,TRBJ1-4,CASSQDSRGGKEKLFF,TGTGCCAGCAGCCAAGACAGTCGGGGAGGGAAGGAAAAACTGTTTTTT
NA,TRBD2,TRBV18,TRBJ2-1,CASSPIAGGLNEQFF,TGTGCCAGCTCACCCATAGCGGGAGGGTTGAATGAGCAGTTCTTC
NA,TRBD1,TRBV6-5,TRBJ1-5,CASSHLDRANQPQHF,TGTGCCAGCAGTCACCTCGACAGGGCCAATCAGCCCCAGCATTTT
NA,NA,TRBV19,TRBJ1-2,CASSPIGRSKGGYTF,TGTGCCAGTAGTCCCATAGGCCGGAGCAAGGGGGGCTACACCTTC
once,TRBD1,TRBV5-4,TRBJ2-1,CASSPPGQGDNEQFF,TGTGCCAGCAGCCCCCCGGGACAGGGGGACAATGAGCAGTTCTTC